The rows below give T cell receptor beta chains drawn from one sample of a study of CXCR3 chemokines and chemotherapy response in bladder cancer. One entry per CDR3 protein, called by TCRdb with MiXCR from the PCR reads. The sample holds about 5,000 distinct CDR3 sequences, roughly an eighth seen once. The sample was collected from a patient whose treatment included neoadjuvant chemotherapy. These receptors all stem from a human donor with bladder cancer that responded to neoadjuvant chemotherapy. CDR3s include the opening cysteine and the closing phenylalanine or tryptophan. Fields, in order: D gene, clone size, CDR3 length, J gene, V gene, CDR3 DNA, CDR3 protein. D genes are given only for firm matches. Some rows mark clone size as missing; the rest say once, few, many or name a class of expanded clone.

d_gene: TRBD1; abundance: medium-sized; len: 13; j_gene: TRBJ1-2; v_gene: TRBV6-1; CDR3nt: TGTGCCAGCCTTGGGACAGGAAACTATGGCTACACCTTC; CDR3aa: CASLGTGNYGYTF
d_gene: -; abundance: many; len: 15; j_gene: TRBJ1-5; v_gene: TRBV6-6; CDR3nt: TGTGCCAGCAGTAGTTCCGGCAGTACCAATCAGCCCCAGCATTTT; CDR3aa: CASSSSGSTNQPQHF
d_gene: TRBD2; abundance: few; len: 15; j_gene: TRBJ2-3; v_gene: TRBV20-1; CDR3nt: TGCAGTGCTAGAGAACGGCGGGGGGGCACAGATACGCAGTATTTT; CDR3aa: CSARERRGGTDTQYF
d_gene: TRBD1; abundance: -; len: 12; j_gene: TRBJ1-2; v_gene: TRBV28; CDR3nt: TGTGCCAGCAGTTCGACAGGGCCCGGCTACACCTTC; CDR3aa: CASSSTGPGYTF
d_gene: -; abundance: medium-sized; len: 13; j_gene: TRBJ2-2; v_gene: TRBV15; CDR3nt: TGTGCCACCAGCAGGGCATACACCGGGGAGCTGTTTTTT; CDR3aa: CATSRAYTGELFF
d_gene: TRBD2; abundance: medium-sized; len: 18; j_gene: TRBJ2-3; v_gene: TRBV6-2/TRBV6-3; CDR3nt: TGTGCCAGCAGTTACGATTGGACTAGCGGGAGGTCAGGAGATACGCAGTATTTT; CDR3aa: CASSYDWTSGRSGDTQYF
d_gene: -; abundance: many; len: 12; j_gene: TRBJ2-1; v_gene: TRBV12-3/TRBV12-4; CDR3nt: TGTGCCAGCGGAACAGGAAACAATGAGCAGTTCTTC; CDR3aa: CASGTGNNEQFF
d_gene: -; abundance: many; len: 15; j_gene: TRBJ2-6; v_gene: TRBV5-4; CDR3nt: TGTGCCAGCAGCCCAAGTGGCTCTGGGGCCAACGTCCTGACTTTC; CDR3aa: CASSPSGSGANVLTF
d_gene: TRBD2; abundance: many; len: 16; j_gene: TRBJ2-7; v_gene: TRBV19; CDR3nt: TGTGCCAGTAGTACCATCAGCGGGACCATCTCCTACGAGCAGTACTTC; CDR3aa: CASSTISGTISYEQYF
d_gene: -; abundance: few; len: 13; j_gene: TRBJ2-5; v_gene: TRBV7-9; CDR3nt: TGTGCCAGCAGCCGCGCGGGGCAAGAGACCCAGTACTTC; CDR3aa: CASSRAGQETQYF
d_gene: TRBD2; abundance: medium-sized; len: 17; j_gene: TRBJ2-3; v_gene: TRBV30; CDR3nt: TGTGCCTGGGATCTAGCGGGAGGGCCAAAGTATCCGGATACGCAGTATTTT; CDR3aa: CAWDLAGGPKYPDTQYF
d_gene: TRBD1; abundance: -; len: 13; j_gene: TRBJ2-5; v_gene: TRBV12-3/TRBV12-4; CDR3nt: TGTGCCAGCAGTAGACAGGGGAGAGAGACCCAGTACTTC; CDR3aa: CASSRQGRETQYF
d_gene: -; abundance: few; len: 15; j_gene: TRBJ2-1; v_gene: TRBV20-1; CDR3nt: TGCAGTGCTAGACCCCACGGGCCGACCTACAATGAGCAGTTCTTC; CDR3aa: CSARPHGPTYNEQFF
d_gene: TRBD2; abundance: -; len: 17; j_gene: TRBJ2-1; v_gene: TRBV6-1; CDR3nt: TGTGCCAGCTCTCGGACTAGCGGCTTCAGCTCCTACAATGAGCAGTTCTTC; CDR3aa: CASSRTSGFSSYNEQFF
d_gene: -; abundance: many; len: 14; j_gene: TRBJ2-2; v_gene: TRBV12-3/TRBV12-4; CDR3nt: TGTGCCAGCAGAGCCTCAGGAGCGGGCGGGGAGCTGTTTTTT; CDR3aa: CASRASGAGGELFF
d_gene: -; abundance: medium-sized; len: 12; j_gene: TRBJ2-3; v_gene: TRBV6-5; CDR3nt: TGTGCCAGCAGGAGTGACACAGATACGCAGTATTTT; CDR3aa: CASRSDTDTQYF
d_gene: -; abundance: many; len: 14; j_gene: TRBJ1-5; v_gene: TRBV30; CDR3nt: TGTGCCTGGAGTGTACGGTGGGGGCAACAGCCCCAGCATTTT; CDR3aa: CAWSVRWGQQPQHF
d_gene: -; abundance: medium-sized; len: 13; j_gene: TRBJ2-1; v_gene: TRBV6-2/TRBV6-3; CDR3nt: TGTGCCAGCAGCCCCGTAAGGTACAATGAGCAGTTCTTC; CDR3aa: CASSPVRYNEQFF
d_gene: -; abundance: few; len: 11; j_gene: TRBJ1-2; v_gene: TRBV5-6; CDR3nt: TGTGCCAGCAGCTTAGCGTATGGCTACACCTTC; CDR3aa: CASSLAYGYTF
d_gene: -; abundance: many; len: 13; j_gene: TRBJ2-5; v_gene: TRBV5-4; CDR3nt: TGTGCCAGCAGCTTAATTAGTAGTGAGACCCAGTACTTC; CDR3aa: CASSLISSETQYF
d_gene: TRBD2; abundance: few; len: 15; j_gene: TRBJ2-1; v_gene: TRBV20-1; CDR3nt: TGCAGTGCCCCGACTAGCGGGAGGGAAGACAATGAGCAGTTCTTC; CDR3aa: CSAPTSGREDNEQFF
d_gene: TRBD2; abundance: -; len: 14; j_gene: TRBJ2-7; v_gene: TRBV6-1; CDR3nt: TGTGCCAGCAGCCCTAGCGGGAGATCCTACGAGCAGTACTTC; CDR3aa: CASSPSGRSYEQYF
d_gene: -; abundance: many; len: 19; j_gene: TRBJ1-1; v_gene: TRBV19; CDR3nt: TGTGCCAGTAGTATAAGGGGCCTACAGGTCGGAGGAGGAAACACTGAAGCTTTCTTT; CDR3aa: CASSIRGLQVGGGNTEAFF
d_gene: -; abundance: few; len: 12; j_gene: TRBJ2-7; v_gene: TRBV6-2/TRBV6-3; CDR3nt: TGTGCCAGCAGTTACTACCCCTACGAGCAGTACTTC; CDR3aa: CASSYYPYEQYF
d_gene: TRBD2; abundance: medium-sized; len: 16; j_gene: TRBJ2-3; v_gene: TRBV6-2/TRBV6-3; CDR3nt: TGTGCCAGCAGGCCTAGCGGTGCGCGGTACACAGATACGCAGTATTTT; CDR3aa: CASRPSGARYTDTQYF
d_gene: -; abundance: many; len: 15; j_gene: TRBJ2-3; v_gene: TRBV12-3/TRBV12-4; CDR3nt: TGTGCCAGCAGTTTGGGAGCGGCGGGGACAGATACGCAGTATTTT; CDR3aa: CASSLGAAGTDTQYF
d_gene: TRBD2; abundance: medium-sized; len: 17; j_gene: TRBJ2-4; v_gene: TRBV27; CDR3nt: TGTGCCAGCGGGGGTCAGGGTCCTGGCGGGAGGACTAACATTCAGTACTTC; CDR3aa: CASGGQGPGGRTNIQYF
d_gene: TRBD2; abundance: large; len: 17; j_gene: TRBJ2-1; v_gene: TRBV19; CDR3nt: TGTGCCAGTAGTCCGGGACTAGCGGGAAGGGGGTACAATGAGCAGTTCTTC; CDR3aa: CASSPGLAGRGYNEQFF
d_gene: -; abundance: many; len: 13; j_gene: TRBJ2-7; v_gene: TRBV6-1; CDR3nt: TGTGCCAGCAGTAGGGAGCCCACCTACGAGCAGTACTTC; CDR3aa: CASSREPTYEQYF
d_gene: -; abundance: many; len: 14; j_gene: TRBJ2-2; v_gene: TRBV18; CDR3nt: TGTGCCAGCTCACCAAACCGGGACACCGGGGAGCTGTTTTTT; CDR3aa: CASSPNRDTGELFF
d_gene: -; abundance: -; len: 16; j_gene: TRBJ1-2; v_gene: TRBV11-2; CDR3nt: TGTGCCAGCAGCTCCCCCCTCCAGGGGCGTAGCTATGGCTACACCTTC; CDR3aa: CASSSPLQGRSYGYTF